The source of this TCR beta chain is a study of a mutant IDH1 vaccine in newly diagnosed glioma. Study summary: Patients began vaccination 4-6 weeks after radiotherapy alone, or with temozolomide cycles. Whole-study results and caveats: The occurrence of vaccine-induced immune responses was seen in more than 85% of patients.

Libraries were prepared by immunoSEQ multiplex PCR; TCRdb keeps only in-frame clonotypes and omits some of them. The repertoire consists of about 30,000 clones, with over 65% occurring once and the leading ten covering roughly 15%. Time point noted: week 35, safety follow-up. Vaccine doses each comprised 300 ug of mutant IDH1 20-mer peptide, with topical imiquimod. New astrocytomas of WHO grade 3 or 4 that were IDH1-mutant and ATRX-lost were found in the donors. V shed 4 bases and J shed 4 bases, with 8 bases lying between them. Per the germline V gene, CDR1 is KGHSH and CDR2 is LQKENI. The CDR3 contains 12 residues. This clone was picked up one time. Antigen: not known.

Sequenced here: PBMCs, sampled from a glioma patient whose treatment included an IDH1 peptide vaccine. The receptor comes from a man between 25 and 39 years old with glioma. The chain joins TRBV18 to TRBJ2-7; the D is unclear. Written as DNA, the CDR3 is TGTGCCAGCTCACTATCCAGTTACGAGCAGTACTTC. It encodes CASSLSSYEQYF.